These T cell receptor beta chains were read from a single sample in a study of T-cell memory formation after mild COVID-19. TCRdb processed the 5' RACE reads anew with MiXCR; each CDR3 protein has one entry. In the table there are about 420,000 distinct CDR3 sequences, about a quarter of which are singletons. The specimen sequenced was PBMCs or a T cell subset sorted from them (not recorded which). The origin of the receptors is an adult woman who had mild COVID-19 (a few samples of this study predate the infection). Cell type and time point are not known. Both conserved end residues are part of each CDR3. D genes are given only for firm matches. Size tells how often a clone was seen (once, few, many) or the class of an expanded clone, and some rows leave it out.

J gene	D gene	V gene	clone size	CDR3 DNA	CDR3 protein
TRBJ2-7	NA	TRBV5-1	few	TGCGCCAGCAGCTTGGGCGGAGGGAAAGGCGAGCAGTACTTC	CASSLGGGKGEQYF
TRBJ2-7	NA	TRBV2	NA	TGTGCCAGCAGTGTTGATCAGGGTCTCTACGAGCAGTACTTC	CASSVDQGLYEQYF
TRBJ1-2	NA	TRBV3-1	NA	TGTGCCAGCAGCCAAGGAGCCGGGGACTATGGCTACACCTTC	CASSQGAGDYGYTF
TRBJ1-1	NA	TRBV7-9	NA	TGTGCCAGCAGCAACACAGGGCCCACTGAAGCTTTCTTT	CASSNTGPTEAFF
TRBJ1-3	NA	TRBV19	NA	TGTGCCAGTAGGGTGAGCTCTGGAAACACCATATATTTT	CASRVSSGNTIYF
TRBJ2-1	NA	TRBV11-3	NA	TGTGCCAGCAGGGGCGGGCTCTCCTACAATGAGCAGTTCTTC	CASRGGLSYNEQFF
TRBJ1-5	NA	TRBV11-2	NA	TGTGCCAGCAGTGTAGGGGATTCAAGAAATAGCAATCAGCCCCAGCATTTT	CASSVGDSRNSNQPQHF
TRBJ1-5	NA	TRBV2	few	TGTGCCAGCAGCGACAGTCGACCGCAGCCCCAGCATTTT	CASSDSRPQPQHF
TRBJ2-1	TRBD2	TRBV6-2/TRBV6-3	NA	TGTGCCAGCAGTTCGGGTCGGGTGCGGGAGTATGAGCAGTTCTTC	CASSSGRVREYEQFF
TRBJ2-6	NA	TRBV12-3/TRBV12-4	few	TGTGCCAGCAGTACGCGGACGGTTGGGGCCAACGTCCTGACTTTC	CASSTRTVGANVLTF
TRBJ2-3	NA	TRBV7-3	few	TGTGCCAGCAGCAAGACATGGACTAGCACAGATACGCAGTATTTT	CASSKTWTSTDTQYF
TRBJ2-7	NA	TRBV7-9	NA	TGTGCCAGCAGCTATGGAGCAGGGAGGAGACGCGAGCAGTACTTC	CASSYGAGRRREQYF
TRBJ2-7	NA	TRBV7-2	few	TGTGCCAGCAGCTTTACGGGCTTTGGCTTCAGCTACGAGCAGTACTTC	CASSFTGFGFSYEQYF
TRBJ2-3	TRBD2	TRBV12-3/TRBV12-4	NA	TGTGCCAGCAGCCGAAAGAGGTCTAGCGGGAGAACAGATACGCAGTATTTT	CASSRKRSSGRTDTQYF
TRBJ2-3	TRBD1	TRBV12-3/TRBV12-4	NA	TGTGCCAGCAGCAAACAGGGGCTTGGCACAGATACGCAGTATTTT	CASSKQGLGTDTQYF
TRBJ2-3	NA	TRBV2	NA	TGTGCCAGCAGTCCGTCGGGGCGTTCTAGCACAGATACGCAGTATTTT	CASSPSGRSSTDTQYF
TRBJ2-7	NA	TRBV29-1	NA	TGCAGCGTTGCCCATCTCGGGTCACCGGCCGAGCAGTACTTC	CSVAHLGSPAEQYF
TRBJ2-1	TRBD2	TRBV20-1	NA	TGCAGTGCAGACCCGGGGGGTCTATCCTACAATGAGCAGTTCTTC	CSADPGGLSYNEQFF
TRBJ2-7	TRBD2	TRBV7-6	NA	TGTGCCAGCAGCTTGGGTGATCGGGAGGCCTACGAGCAGTACTTC	CASSLGDREAYEQYF
TRBJ1-1	NA	TRBV20-1	few	TGCAGTGCTGGGACTTCTGAAGCTTTCTTT	CSAGTSEAFF
TRBJ1-1	TRBD1	TRBV6-5	NA	TGTGCCAGCAGTTACTCGCGACAGGGGGGCGCTGAAGCTTTCTTT	CASSYSRQGGAEAFF
TRBJ2-5	NA	TRBV30	NA	TGTGCCTGGAGTAGTTCCCAAGAGACCCAGTACTTC	CAWSSSQETQYF
TRBJ2-1	NA	TRBV28	few	TGTGCCAGCAGGCCACTTTACAGTCGGACCGCAAGCTCCTACAATGAGCAGTTCTTC	CASRPLYSRTASSYNEQFF
TRBJ2-5	NA	TRBV7-2	many	TGTGCCAGCAGCCACCTTGAACGGATTAAAGGGGAGACCCAGTACTTC	CASSHLERIKGETQYF
TRBJ2-2	TRBD2	TRBV3-1	few	TGTGCCAGCAGCAAAAGGCTAGCGGGGGGTCCTGAGCTGTTTTTT	CASSKRLAGGPELFF
TRBJ2-6	NA	TRBV15	NA	TGTGCCACCAGCCGGGCCGGGTTAGGGGCCAACGTCCTGACTTTC	CATSRAGLGANVLTF
TRBJ2-7	NA	TRBV18	few	TGTGCCAGCTCACCACCCGGCGGCGAAGAGTACTTC	CASSPPGGEEYF
TRBJ2-7	NA	TRBV6-1	few	TGTGCCAGCAGTGAGACTAGAATGGGGTACGAGCAGTACTTC	CASSETRMGYEQYF
TRBJ2-7	NA	TRBV10-3	NA	TGTGCCATCGGAAGTCGTGACGAGCAGTACTTC	CAIGSRDEQYF
TRBJ2-6	TRBD1	TRBV7-9	few	TGTGCCAGCAGCGGGGGCCATCGACAGGGCCTCTCTGGGGCCAACGTCCTGACTTTC	CASSGGHRQGLSGANVLTF
TRBJ1-6	TRBD1	TRBV7-6	NA	TGTGCCAGCAGCCTCGGCCCTCGGGACAGCAATTCACCCCTCCACTTT	CASSLGPRDSNSPLHF
TRBJ1-1	NA	TRBV5-1	NA	TGCGCCAGCAGATACTGGACGGGGGGAAGTGAAGCTTTCTTT	CASRYWTGGSEAFF
TRBJ2-3	TRBD2	TRBV15	few	TGTGCCACCAGCAGAGAAACCCTTAGCGGGAGGGCAGATACGCAGTATTTT	CATSRETLSGRADTQYF
TRBJ2-1	NA	TRBV29-1	few	TGCAGCGTTGAAGGGCAGGGATGGGCTGGGCAGTTCTTC	CSVEGQGWAGQFF
TRBJ2-1	NA	TRBV7-8	NA	TGTGCCAGCAGCTTACCACCCCATGGGCAGTTCTTC	CASSLPPHGQFF
TRBJ2-1	NA	TRBV7-9	NA	TGTGCCAGCAGCAAAGGGGACCCTGCCTACAATGAGCAGTTCTTC	CASSKGDPAYNEQFF
TRBJ1-5	NA	TRBV7-9	many	TGTGCCAGCAGCTTAGGGGGGGGGGAGCCCCAGCATTTT	CASSLGGGEPQHF